These 9 T cell receptor beta chains came from one sample sequenced in a study of response to subunit inactivated influenza vaccine. TCRdb used MiXCR to reprocess the RT-PCR reads, holding one entry per CDR3 protein. The repertoire holds about 800,000 distinct CDR3 sequences, with less than 25% as singletons. The input for sequencing was PBMCs from blood, taken less than 6 days after vaccination. The source is a man aged 45-60 years who received an inactivated influenza vaccine.

This clonotype occurred a few times. V is TRBV7-2 and J is TRBJ1-5; no firm D call. The CDR3 loop spans 14 amino acids. Per the germline V gene, CDR1 is SGHTA and CDR2 is FQGNSA. V was clipped by 0 bases and J by 7 bases, with 10 bases between them. This CDR3 reads CASSLARVAQPQHF. The CDR3 nucleotides are TGTGCCAGCAGCTTAGCTAGGGTAGCGCAGCCCCAGCATTTT.

The genes are TRBV7-9 and TRBJ2-1, with TRBD2 matching over 7 bases. The trim removed 5 bases at V and 4 bases at J, leaving 11 bases unmatched. Per the germline V gene, CDR1 is SEHNR and CDR2 is FQNEAQ (reference sequence). This CDR3 contains 16 residues. The CDR3 coding sequence is TGTGCCAGCAGCCCCCGTGGCCTGGGAGGGTACAATGAGCAGTTCTTC. Its protein product is CASSPRGLGGYNEQFF.

This clonotype was counted a few times. One junction end disagrees with the germline gene, perhaps due to a read error. CDR3 coding DNA: TGCACCAGCAGCGCCAGCCTACAGGGGCGAATATCTGGAAACACCATATATTTT. Amino acids: CTSSASLQGRISGNTIYF. This rearrangement joins TRBV4-1 to TRBJ1-3, with 7 bases identical to TRBD1. The CDR3 sequence is 18 residues long. Germline values: CDR1 MGHRA, CDR2 YSYEKL.

This sequence joins TRBV11-2 and TRBJ1-1; D possibly corresponds to TRBD1 (5 bases). Between the trimmed V and J ends, which lost 1 base and 5 bases, there was a span of 11 bases. The germline CDR1 and CDR2 sequences are SGHAT and FQNNGV. The CDR3 runs 14 residues. CDR3 loop: CASSLGDSVTEAFF. CDR3 DNA: TGTGCCAGCAGCTTAGGAGACAGTGTTACTGAAGCTTTCTTT. Full variable domain (missing parts from reference TRBV11-2 and TRBJ1-1): EAGVAQSPRYKIIEKRQSVAFWCNPISGHATLYWYQQILGQGPKLLIQFQNNGVVDDSQLPKDRFSAERLKGVDSTLKIQPAKLEDSAVYLCASSLGDSVTEAFFGQGTRLTVV.

In its sample, this clonotype was seen a few times. The CDR3 loop is CASRIRDGDNEQFF. CDR3 bases: TGTGCCAGCAGGATCCGGGACGGGGACAATGAGCAGTTCTTC. The rearrangement uses TRBV6-4 and TRBJ2-1; TRBD1 or TRBD2 may be the D gene (5 bases each). This CDR3 spans 14 amino acids. The germline V and J ends were trimmed by 6 bases and 5 bases, with 14 bases remaining between them. Germline V gene data show CDR1 as MRHNA and CDR2 as SNTAGT.

This clonotype was recorded many times. The chain carries TRBV29-1 and TRBJ2-1; the match to TRBD2 covers 9 bases. V lost 7 bases and J lost 1; bases outside the gene matches: 11. CDR1 and CDR2 (germline): SQVTM, ANQGSEA. The CDR3 consists of 16 residues. CDR3 in amino acids: CSGGSSGIRSYNEQFF. The CDR3 region has the DNA TGCAGCGGAGGGTCTAGCGGGATTAGATCCTACAATGAGCAGTTCTTC.

The J gene is TRBJ1-2, the V gene TRBV24-1; 7 nucleotides agree with TRBD1. CDR1 is KGHDR and CDR2 is SFDVKD in the germline V gene. The length of the CDR3 is 15 residues. The J segment lost 5 bases and the V segment lost 8 bases, leaving 13 bases of the junction unmatched. The CDR3 DNA sequence: TGTGCCACCATTTCCGGAGGGGGCTTAGGGTATGGCTACACCTTC. Residues: CATISGGGLGYGYTF.

At least ten counts were recorded for this clonotype. J is TRBJ2-5 and V is TRBV5-1; either TRBD1 or TRBD2 may fit D (5 bases each). The CDR3 sequence is 14 residues long. Per the germline V gene, CDR1 is SGHRS and CDR2 is YFSETQ. Trimming removed 0 bases from V and 5 bases from J, with 11 bases in between. DNA for the CDR3: TGCGCCAGCAGCTTGGCCGGGACGGGGGAGACCCAGTACTTC. Its translation: CASSLAGTGETQYF.

CDR3 nucleotide sequence: TGTGCCAGCTTACTGACTGGAACGAACACCGGGGAGCTGTTTTTT. As protein: CASLLTGTNTGELFF. The chain has TRBV12-3 or TRBV12-4 and TRBJ2-2; D unclear. This CDR3 has 15 amino acids. V lost 8 bases, J lost 0 bases, and 13 bases lay in between.